These T cell receptor beta chains were read from a single sample in a study of post-analysis software for immune sequencing data. TCRdb processed the PCR reads anew with MiXCR; each CDR3 protein has one entry. This sample has some 890,000 distinct CDR3 sequences, with around 53% found just once. The specimen sequenced was blood. The receptors here all came from a girl under 18 with multiple sclerosis. Both conserved end residues are part of each CDR3. A D gene is named only where the DNA matches it firmly. The size field is filled for only some rows; it gives once, few, many or a size class.

15,TRBJ2-1,TRBV27,TRBD2,once,CASSPISGSYNEQFF,TGTGCCAGCAGTCCCATTAGCGGGAGCTACAATGAGCAGTTCTTC
13,TRBJ1-1,TRBV29-1,TRBD1,few,CSVSYRGDTEAFF,TGCAGCGTGTCTTACAGGGGCGACACTGAAGCTTTCTTT
14,TRBJ2-3,TRBV5-1,.,few,CASSLGPGADTQYF,TGCGCCAGCAGCTTGGGTCCAGGGGCAGATACGCAGTATTTT
15,TRBJ2-5,TRBV20-1,TRBD1,.,CSATYGTGNKETQYF,TGCAGTGCTACCTACGGGACAGGGAATAAAGAGACCCAGTACTTC
12,TRBJ2-5,TRBV29-1,.,.,CSVEPGWETQYF,TGCAGCGTTGAGCCAGGGTGGGAGACCCAGTACTTC
13,TRBJ2-7,TRBV15,.,.,CATSSDPPGEQYF,TGTGCCACCAGCTCCGACCCCCCGGGCGAGCAGTACTTC
15,TRBJ2-7,TRBV20-1,.,few,CSARLPYRDSYEQYF,TGCAGTGCTAGACTCCCTTACAGGGACTCCTACGAGCAGTACTTC
14,TRBJ1-2,TRBV6-1,TRBD1,few,CAGLRDSLGYGYTF,TGTGCCGGGCTCCGGGACAGCTTGGGCTATGGCTACACCTTC
14,TRBJ1-5,TRBV5-6,TRBD1,.,CASSRDRGSIPQHF,TGTGCCAGCAGCCGCGACAGGGGGAGTATTCCCCAGCATTTT
16,TRBJ2-3,TRBV6-2/TRBV6-3,TRBD1,.,CASSPGTGGGTDTQYF,TGTGCCAGCAGTCCCGGGACAGGGGGCGGCACAGATACGCAGTATTTT
15,TRBJ2-7,TRBV20-1,.,.,CSASSRRGPDYEQYF,TGCAGTGCTAGTTCCAGGCGGGGCCCTGACTACGAGCAGTACTTC
13,TRBJ2-7,TRBV29-1,.,few,CSVLDSYGYEQYF,TGCAGCGTGCTGGACAGCTACGGCTACGAGCAGTACTTC
13,TRBJ2-5,TRBV29-1,.,.,CSVDVDHQGTQYF,TGCAGCGTTGATGTAGACCACCAAGGGACCCAGTACTTC
14,TRBJ2-3,TRBV6-4,.,.,CASSGTDGTDTQYF,TGTGCCAGCAGTGGGACAGACGGCACAGATACGCAGTATTTT
16,TRBJ2-6,TRBV5-1,.,few,CASSLATRSGANVLTF,TGCGCCAGCAGCTTGGCGACGCGGTCTGGGGCCAACGTCCTGACTTTC
14,TRBJ2-5,TRBV6-5,.,.,CASSYWGEQETQYF,TGTGCCAGCAGTTACTGGGGAGAACAAGAGACCCAGTACTTC
14,TRBJ1-2,TRBV4-1,TRBD1,.,CASSQGGGSYGYTF,TGCGCCAGTAGCCAAGGGGGCGGCTCCTATGGCTACACCTTC
11,TRBJ2-1,TRBV10-3,.,.,CAISEVGEQFF,TGTGCCATCAGTGAGGTTGGTGAGCAGTTCTTC
15,TRBJ2-1,TRBV6-1,TRBD2,.,CASKASGRAKNEQFF,TGTGCCAGCAAGGCTAGCGGGAGGGCCAAGAATGAGCAGTTCTTC
11,TRBJ2-3,TRBV10-3,.,.,CAISPSDTQYF,TGTGCCATCAGTCCGTCAGATACGCAGTATTTT
15,TRBJ2-1,TRBV6-5,.,.,CASSSTGFSGNEQFF,TGTGCCAGCAGCTCGACAGGGTTTAGCGGAAATGAGCAGTTCTTC
15,TRBJ1-5,TRBV7-9,TRBD1,.,CASSSQDRGDQPQHF,TGTGCCAGCAGCTCGCAGGACAGGGGAGATCAGCCCCAGCATTTT
12,TRBJ2-1,TRBV5-1,.,.,CASSLHDNEQFF,TGCGCCAGCAGCTTACACGACAATGAGCAGTTCTTC
21,TRBJ1-2,TRBV7-2,TRBD1,.,CASSLAAIGTAGGGPNYGYTF,TGTGCCAGCAGCTTAGCGGCGATTGGGACTGCAGGGGGCGGTCCGAACTATGGCTACACCTTC
13,TRBJ2-7,TRBV12-3/TRBV12-4,.,few,CASSSAGRHEQYF,TGTGCCAGCAGTTCGGCAGGGCGGCACGAGCAGTACTTC
15,TRBJ2-1,TRBV4-2,.,many,CASSQDRGDYNEQFF,TGTGCCAGCAGCCAAGATAGAGGGGACTACAATGAGCAGTTCTTC
13,TRBJ2-7,TRBV24-1,.,.,CATSDARPYEQYF,TGTGCCACCAGTGATGCCAGACCCTACGAGCAGTACTTC
14,TRBJ2-1,TRBV20-1,.,once,CSARDEGRENEQFF,TGCAGTGCTAGAGATGAGGGCAGGGAAAATGAGCAGTTCTTC
17,TRBJ2-3,TRBV9,TRBD2,.,CASSVLGLAGNTDTQYF,TGTGCCAGCAGCGTATTAGGACTAGCGGGAAACACAGATACGCAGTATTTT
14,TRBJ2-7,TRBV2,.,few,CASRVPPLSYEQYF,TGTGCCAGCAGGGTACCTCCCCTATCCTACGAGCAGTACTTC
13,TRBJ1-4,TRBV10-3,.,few,CAISLTDNEKLFF,TGTGCCATCTCTTTGACAGATAATGAAAAACTGTTTTTT
16,TRBJ1-5,TRBV28,.,.,CASSFGELGRNQPQHF,TGTGCCAGCAGTTTTGGAGAGCTAGGACGGAATCAGCCCCAGCATTTT
15,TRBJ2-5,TRBV20-1,.,few,CSARDGRDYQETQYF,TGCAGTGCTAGAGATGGACGGGACTACCAAGAGACCCAGTACTTC
14,TRBJ2-1,TRBV5-1,TRBD2,.,CASSLAGTSPEQFF,TGCGCCAGCAGCTTGGCCGGGACTAGCCCTGAGCAGTTCTTC
16,TRBJ2-1,TRBV5-1,TRBD1,few,CASRKILTGSYNEQFF,TGCGCCAGCAGGAAGATTCTGACAGGGTCCTACAATGAGCAGTTCTTC
13,TRBJ2-7,TRBV20-1,.,.,CSARDRIVLEQYF,TGCAGTGCTAGAGATCGGATCGTGCTCGAGCAGTACTTC
18,TRBJ1-1,TRBV6-1,.,.,CASSLTGSSDGGGTEAFF,TGTGCCAGCAGTCTTACAGGTTCATCAGATGGGGGGGGAACTGAAGCTTTCTTT
12,TRBJ1-2,TRBV6-4,TRBD1,.,CASRGQGFRYTF,TGTGCCAGCAGAGGACAGGGTTTTCGCTACACCTTC
16,TRBJ2-3,TRBV20-1,TRBD2,once,CSARYEEGLARDTQYF,TGCAGTGCTAGATACGAAGAGGGACTAGCGAGGGATACGCAGTATTTT
15,TRBJ2-7,TRBV12-3/TRBV12-4,TRBD1,once,CASTKRTGPTYEQYF,TGTGCCAGCACCAAAAGGACAGGTCCGACCTACGAGCAGTACTTC
18,TRBJ2-3,TRBV6-5,TRBD2,once,CASSFRGAGGPLWDTQYF,TGTGCCAGCAGTTTTCGGGGGGCGGGAGGACCCTTGTGGGATACGCAGTATTTT
17,TRBJ1-2,TRBV6-4,.,few,CASSVGAGPEGDYGYTF,TGTGCCAGCAGTGTCGGGGCAGGTCCAGAGGGGGACTATGGCTACACCTTC
14,TRBJ2-7,TRBV5-1,.,.,CASSLGRYTGEQYF,TGCGCCAGCAGCTTGGGTCGTTACACGGGCGAGCAGTACTTC
14,TRBJ2-7,TRBV14,TRBD1,.,CAGSLRDRVYEQYF,TGTGCCGGCAGCCTCCGGGACAGGGTCTACGAGCAGTACTTC
16,TRBJ2-6,TRBV29-1,.,.,CSVELSQDSGANVLTF,TGCAGCGTTGAATTATCCCAGGACTCTGGGGCCAACGTCCTGACTTTC
14,TRBJ1-5,TRBV7-9,TRBD1,few,CASSVATGGSPQHF,TGTGCCAGCAGCGTAGCGACAGGGGGATCGCCCCAGCATTTT
16,TRBJ2-2,TRBV9,.,.,CASTPSWATRDGELFF,TGTGCCAGCACCCCATCCTGGGCGACAAGGGACGGGGAGCTGTTTTTT
14,TRBJ2-7,TRBV7-2,TRBD2,few,CASSLGGSLYEQYF,TGTGCCAGCAGCTTGGGCGGGAGTCTGTACGAGCAGTACTTC
17,TRBJ1-2,TRBV5-5,.,few,CASSREPGSLVNYGYTF,TGTGCCAGCAGCCGAGAACCCGGGTCTCTAGTTAACTATGGCTACACCTTC
13,TRBJ2-3,TRBV27,TRBD1,.,CASNPTGTDTQYF,TGTGCCAGCAACCCGACAGGGACAGATACGCAGTATTTT
16,TRBJ1-2,TRBV29-1,.,.,CSVPKSSGTINYGYTF,TGCAGCGTCCCTAAGTCGTCCGGGACAATTAACTATGGCTACACCTTC
13,TRBJ2-7,TRBV15,.,.,CATSRDIGVEQYF,TGTGCCACCAGCAGAGATATAGGAGTCGAGCAGTACTTC
13,TRBJ2-1,TRBV7-3,TRBD1,few,CASGQGAYNEQFF,TGTGCCAGCGGGCAGGGGGCCTACAATGAGCAGTTCTTC
12,TRBJ2-5,TRBV2,.,.,CASSEADETQYF,TGTGCCAGCAGTGAAGCGGACGAGACCCAGTACTTC
15,TRBJ2-7,TRBV13,.,few,CASSLFLKGNYEQYF,TGTGCCAGCAGCTTATTTTTGAAGGGAAACTACGAGCAGTACTTC
15,TRBJ2-1,TRBV5-1,TRBD2,.,CASSLEDPRGDEQFF,TGCGCCAGCAGCTTGGAGGACCCTCGGGGGGATGAGCAGTTCTTC
17,TRBJ1-2,TRBV4-1,.,.,CASSQEGWVRSYYGYTF,TGCGCCAGCAGCCAAGAGGGTTGGGTTCGTTCTTATTATGGCTACACCTTC
12,TRBJ2-3,TRBV21-1,.,.,CASSKVDYTQYF,TGTGCCAGCAGCAAAGTCGATTATACGCAGTATTTT
11,TRBJ2-7,TRBV29-1,.,many,CSVGGTVEQYF,TGCAGCGTAGGAGGGACAGTCGAGCAGTACTTC